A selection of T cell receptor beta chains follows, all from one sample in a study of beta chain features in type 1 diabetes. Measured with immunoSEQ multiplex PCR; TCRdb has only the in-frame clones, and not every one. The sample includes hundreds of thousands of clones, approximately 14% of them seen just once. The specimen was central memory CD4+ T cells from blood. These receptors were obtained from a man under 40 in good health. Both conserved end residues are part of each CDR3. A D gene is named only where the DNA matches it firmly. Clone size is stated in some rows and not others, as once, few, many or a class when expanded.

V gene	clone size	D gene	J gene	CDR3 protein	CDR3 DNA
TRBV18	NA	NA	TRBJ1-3	CASSTGPENTIYF	TGTGCCAGCTCGACCGGCCCTGAAAACACCATATATTTT
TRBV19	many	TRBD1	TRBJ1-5	CASARGYNQPQHF	TGTGCTAGTGCCAGGGGGTACAATCAGCCCCAGCATTTT
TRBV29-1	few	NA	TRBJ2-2	CSVGNLSRRTNTGELFF	TGCAGCGTTGGGAATCTTTCAAGGCGTACGAACACCGGGGAGCTGTTTTTT
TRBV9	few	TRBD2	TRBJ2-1	CASSPRWGGDEQFF	TGTGCCAGCAGCCCTAGATGGGGAGGGGATGAGCAGTTCTTC
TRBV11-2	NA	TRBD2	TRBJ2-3	CASGGGPLRTTDTQYF	TGTGCCAGCGGCGGGGGGCCACTCCGAACCACAGATACGCAGTATTTT
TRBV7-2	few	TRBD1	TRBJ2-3	CASSPGTGGGTDTQYF	TGTGCCAGCAGCCCAGGGACAGGAGGCGGCACAGATACGCAGTATTTT
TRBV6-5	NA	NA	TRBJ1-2	CASSYSIPRMGGYTF	TGTGCCAGCAGTTACTCGATTCCGCGCATGGGTGGCTACACCTTC
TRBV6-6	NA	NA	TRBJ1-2	CASGVTGYTF	TGTGCCAGCGGGGTAACCGGCTACACCTTC
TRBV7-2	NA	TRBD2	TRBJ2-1	CASSSRTSGGLYNEQFF	TGTGCCAGCAGCTCTCGGACTAGCGGGGGTCTCTACAATGAGCAGTTCTTC
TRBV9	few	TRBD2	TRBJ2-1	CASSVGPAGGPGNEQFF	TGTGCCAGCAGCGTAGGTCCAGCGGGGGGGCCTGGTAATGAGCAGTTCTTC
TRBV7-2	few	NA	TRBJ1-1	CASSLDRVAFF	TGTGCCAGCAGCTTAGATAGGGTAGCTTTCTTT
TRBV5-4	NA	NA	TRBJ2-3	CASSLPLGGTDTQYF	TGTGCCAGCAGCTTGCCCCTCGGGGGAACAGATACGCAGTATTTT
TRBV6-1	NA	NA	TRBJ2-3	CASSPIGTQYF	TGTGCCAGCAGCCCAATTGGCACGCAGTATTTT
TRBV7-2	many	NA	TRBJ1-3	CASSIRRNTIYF	TGTGCCAGCAGCATCCGAAGAAACACCATATATTTT
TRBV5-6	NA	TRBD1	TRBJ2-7	CASSSRDRGSYEQYF	TGTGCCAGCAGCTCCCGGGACAGGGGTTCGTACGAGCAGTACTTC
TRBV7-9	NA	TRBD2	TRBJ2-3	CASSQARAGGTDTQYF	TGTGCCAGCAGCCAAGCTCGAGCGGGGGGCACAGATACGCAGTATTTT
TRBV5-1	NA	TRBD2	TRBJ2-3	CASSPTSGGAVVTDTQYF	TGCGCCAGCAGCCCAACTAGCGGGGGGGCAGTTGTGACAGATACGCAGTATTTT
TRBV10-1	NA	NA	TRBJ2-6	CASTLSDELYSGANVLTF	TGCGCCAGCACCTTAAGCGATGAGTTATACTCTGGGGCCAACGTCCTGACTTTC
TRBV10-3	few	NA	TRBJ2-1	CASGDSYNEQFF	TGTGCCAGCGGGGACAGCTACAATGAGCAGTTCTTC
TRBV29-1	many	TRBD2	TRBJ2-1	CSVVGSGRGYNEQFF	TGCAGCGTTGTGGGGAGCGGGAGAGGGTACAATGAGCAGTTCTTC
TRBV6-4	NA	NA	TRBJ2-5	CASREAETQYF	TGTGCCAGCAGAGAAGCCGAGACCCAGTACTTC
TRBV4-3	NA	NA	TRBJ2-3	CASSQDYVSTDTQYF	TGCGCCAGCAGCCAAGACTACGTATCCACAGATACGCAGTATTTT
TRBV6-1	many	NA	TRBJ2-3	CASSETGVDTDTQYF	TGTGCCAGCAGTGAAACGGGAGTTGACACAGATACGCAGTATTTT
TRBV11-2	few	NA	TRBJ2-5	CASSLLETQYF	TGTGCCAGCAGCTTATTGGAGACCCAGTACTTC
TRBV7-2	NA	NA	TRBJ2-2	CASSPPGAAIPLTGELFF	TGTGCCAGCAGCCCCCCGGGTGCAGCGATTCCTCTCACCGGGGAGCTGTTTTTT
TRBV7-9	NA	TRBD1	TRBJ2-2	CASSSNRDRGHNGELFF	TGTGCCAGCAGCTCTAACCGGGACAGGGGGCATAACGGGGAGCTGTTTTTT
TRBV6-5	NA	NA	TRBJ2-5	CASSYEGETQYF	TGTGCCAGCAGTTACGAGGGGGAGACCCAGTACTTC
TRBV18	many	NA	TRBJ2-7	CASLPHSGSEQYF	TGTGCCAGCTTGCCCCATTCCGGTTCCGAGCAGTACTTC
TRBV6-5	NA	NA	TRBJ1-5	CASGRGGGQPQHF	TGTGCCAGCGGTCGGGGTGGTGGTCAGCCCCAGCATTTT
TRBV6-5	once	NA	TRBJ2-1	CASSPDGVLYNEQFF	TGTGCCAGCAGCCCGGACGGTGTACTCTACAATGAGCAGTTCTTC
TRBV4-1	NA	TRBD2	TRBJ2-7	CASSPGRERGAYEQYF	TGCGCCAGCAGCCCGGGGCGGGAGCGGGGGGCCTACGAGCAGTACTTC
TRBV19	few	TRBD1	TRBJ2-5	CASSIAQGALETQYF	TGTGCCAGTAGTATAGCCCAGGGGGCCTTGGAGACCCAGTACTTC
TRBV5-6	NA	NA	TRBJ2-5	CASSLLSQSETQYF	TGTGCCAGCAGCTTATTATCCCAATCGGAGACCCAGTACTTC